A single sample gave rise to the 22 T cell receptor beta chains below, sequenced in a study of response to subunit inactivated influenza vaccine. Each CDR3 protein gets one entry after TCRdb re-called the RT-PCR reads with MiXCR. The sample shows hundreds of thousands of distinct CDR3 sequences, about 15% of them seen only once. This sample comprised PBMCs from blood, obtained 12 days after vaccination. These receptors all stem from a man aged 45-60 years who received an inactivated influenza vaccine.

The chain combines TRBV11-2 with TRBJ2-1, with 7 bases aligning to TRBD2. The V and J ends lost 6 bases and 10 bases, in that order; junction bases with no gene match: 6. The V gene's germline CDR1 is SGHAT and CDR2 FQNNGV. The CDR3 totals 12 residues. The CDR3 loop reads CASSPTAGEQFF. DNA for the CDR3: TGTGCCAGCAGTCCAACAGCGGGGGAGCAGTTCTTC.

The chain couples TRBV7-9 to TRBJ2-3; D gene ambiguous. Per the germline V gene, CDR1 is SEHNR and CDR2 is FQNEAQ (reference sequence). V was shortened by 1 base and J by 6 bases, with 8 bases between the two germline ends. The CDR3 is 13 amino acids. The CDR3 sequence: CASSLETIDTQYF. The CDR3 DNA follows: TGTGCCAGCAGCTTAGAGACAATTGATACGCAGTATTTT.

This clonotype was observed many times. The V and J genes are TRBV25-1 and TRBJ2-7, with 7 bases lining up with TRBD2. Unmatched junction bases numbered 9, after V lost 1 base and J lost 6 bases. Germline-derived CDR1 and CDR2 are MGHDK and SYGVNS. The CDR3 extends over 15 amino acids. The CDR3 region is CASSECLGGSCEQYF. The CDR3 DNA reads TGTGCCAGCAGTGAATGTCTTGGCGGGAGCTGCGAGCAGTACTTC.

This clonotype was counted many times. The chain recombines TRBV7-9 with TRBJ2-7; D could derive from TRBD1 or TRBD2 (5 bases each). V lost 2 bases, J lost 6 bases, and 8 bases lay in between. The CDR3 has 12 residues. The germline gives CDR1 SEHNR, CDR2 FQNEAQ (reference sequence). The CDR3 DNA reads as TGTGCCAGCAGCTTATTTGGGGGCGAGCAGTACTTC. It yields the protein CASSLFGGEQYF.

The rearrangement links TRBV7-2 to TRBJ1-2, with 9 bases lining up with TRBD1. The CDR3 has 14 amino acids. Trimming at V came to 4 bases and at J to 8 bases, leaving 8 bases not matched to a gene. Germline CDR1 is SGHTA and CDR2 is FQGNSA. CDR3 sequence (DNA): TGTGCCAGCAGCTGGTCGGGACAGGGAGAGGGCTACACCTTC. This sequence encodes CASSWSGQGEGYTF.

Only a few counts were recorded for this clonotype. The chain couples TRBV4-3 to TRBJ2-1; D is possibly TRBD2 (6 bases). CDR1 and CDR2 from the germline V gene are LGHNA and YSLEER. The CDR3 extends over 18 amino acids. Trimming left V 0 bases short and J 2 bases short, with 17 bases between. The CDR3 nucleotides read TGCGCCAGCAGCCAAGATATTCGGCTAGCGCCCGCCTACAATGAGCAGTTCTTC. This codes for CASSQDIRLAPAYNEQFF.

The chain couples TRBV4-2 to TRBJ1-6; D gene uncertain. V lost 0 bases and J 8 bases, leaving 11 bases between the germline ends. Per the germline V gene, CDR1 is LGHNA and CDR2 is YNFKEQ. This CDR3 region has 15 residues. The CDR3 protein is CASSQDLLLDSPLHF. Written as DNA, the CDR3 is TGTGCCAGCAGCCAAGATCTTCTCCTGGATTCACCCCTCCACTTT.

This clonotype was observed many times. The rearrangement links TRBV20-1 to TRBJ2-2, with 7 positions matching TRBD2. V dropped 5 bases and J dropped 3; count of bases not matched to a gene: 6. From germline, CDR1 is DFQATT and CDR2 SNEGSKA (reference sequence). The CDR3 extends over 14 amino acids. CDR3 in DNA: TGCAGTGCTTACCGGGGAGGGGACACCGGGGAGCTGTTTTTT. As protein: CSAYRGGDTGELFF.

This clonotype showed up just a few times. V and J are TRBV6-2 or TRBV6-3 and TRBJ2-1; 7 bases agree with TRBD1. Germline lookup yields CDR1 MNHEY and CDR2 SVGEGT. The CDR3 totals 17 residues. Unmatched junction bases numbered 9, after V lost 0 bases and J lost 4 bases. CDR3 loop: CASSYSLDRATYNEQFF. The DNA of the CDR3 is TGTGCCAGCAGTTACTCGCTTGACAGGGCGACTTACAATGAGCAGTTCTTC.

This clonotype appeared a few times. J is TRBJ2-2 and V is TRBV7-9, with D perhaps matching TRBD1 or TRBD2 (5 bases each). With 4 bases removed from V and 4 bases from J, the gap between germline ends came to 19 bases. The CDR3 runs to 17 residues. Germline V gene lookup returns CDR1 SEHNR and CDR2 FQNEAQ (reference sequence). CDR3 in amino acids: CASSSLAWGRATGELFF. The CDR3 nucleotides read TGTGCCAGCAGCTCCTTAGCGTGGGGGAGAGCCACCGGGGAGCTGTTTTTT.

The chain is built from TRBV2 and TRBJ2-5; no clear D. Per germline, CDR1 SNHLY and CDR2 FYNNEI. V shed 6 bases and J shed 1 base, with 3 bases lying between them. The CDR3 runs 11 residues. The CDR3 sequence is CASRSQETQYF. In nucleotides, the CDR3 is TGTGCCAGCAGATCCCAAGAGACCCAGTACTTC.

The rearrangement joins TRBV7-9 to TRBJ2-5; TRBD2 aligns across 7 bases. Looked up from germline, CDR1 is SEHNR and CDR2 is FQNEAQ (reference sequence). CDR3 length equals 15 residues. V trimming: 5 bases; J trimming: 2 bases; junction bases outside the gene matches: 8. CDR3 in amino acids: CASSRTGLGQETQYF. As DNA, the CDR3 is TGTGCCAGCAGCCGCACCGGACTAGGGCAAGAGACCCAGTACTTC.

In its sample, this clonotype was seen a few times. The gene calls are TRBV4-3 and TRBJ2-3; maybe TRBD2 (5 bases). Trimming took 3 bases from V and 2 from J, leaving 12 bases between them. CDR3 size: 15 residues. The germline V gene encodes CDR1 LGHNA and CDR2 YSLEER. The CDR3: CASSQEDYLTDTQYF. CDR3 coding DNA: TGCGCCAGCAGCCAGGAAGACTACCTCACAGATACGCAGTATTTT.

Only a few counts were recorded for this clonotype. In DNA form, the CDR3 reads TGTGCCAGCAGTTGGATCCGGGACAGGTCTTTTGAGACCCAGTACTTC. Encoded protein: CASSWIRDRSFETQYF. The chain is built from TRBV6-2 or TRBV6-3 and TRBJ2-5; 8 bases are shared with TRBD1. Germline trimming cut 4 bases from V and 5 bases from J; bases unmatched to any gene: 12. This CDR3 contains 16 residues. Germline loops: CDR1 MNHEY, CDR2 SVGEGT.

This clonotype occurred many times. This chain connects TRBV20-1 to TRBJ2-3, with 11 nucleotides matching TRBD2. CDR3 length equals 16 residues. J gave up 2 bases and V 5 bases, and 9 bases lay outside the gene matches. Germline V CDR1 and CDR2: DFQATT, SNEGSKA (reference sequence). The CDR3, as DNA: TGCAGTGCTGTCAAATCTAGCGGGGGGTACACAGATACGCAGTATTTT. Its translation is CSAVKSSGGYTDTQYF.

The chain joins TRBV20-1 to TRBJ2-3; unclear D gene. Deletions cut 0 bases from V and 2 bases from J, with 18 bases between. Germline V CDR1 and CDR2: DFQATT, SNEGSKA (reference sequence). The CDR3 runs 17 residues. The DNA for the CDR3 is TGCAGTGCTAGAGATCAAGTTCGGTGGACGATCACAGATACGCAGTATTTT. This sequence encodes CSARDQVRWTITDTQYF.

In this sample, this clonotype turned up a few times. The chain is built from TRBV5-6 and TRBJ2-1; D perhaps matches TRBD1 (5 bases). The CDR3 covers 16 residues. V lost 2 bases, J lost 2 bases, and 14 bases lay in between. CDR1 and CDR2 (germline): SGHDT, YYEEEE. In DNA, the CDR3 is TGTGCCAGCAGCTTTTCGGGCAGGGTGGCCTACAATGAGCAGTTCTTC. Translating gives CASSFSGRVAYNEQFF.

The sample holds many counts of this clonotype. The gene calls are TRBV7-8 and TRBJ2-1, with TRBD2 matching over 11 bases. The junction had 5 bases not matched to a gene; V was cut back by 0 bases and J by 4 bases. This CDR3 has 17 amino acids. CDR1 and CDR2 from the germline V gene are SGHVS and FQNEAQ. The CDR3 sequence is CASSLAAGTSGYNEQFF. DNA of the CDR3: TGTGCCAGCAGCTTAGCGGCCGGGACTAGCGGATACAATGAGCAGTTCTTC.

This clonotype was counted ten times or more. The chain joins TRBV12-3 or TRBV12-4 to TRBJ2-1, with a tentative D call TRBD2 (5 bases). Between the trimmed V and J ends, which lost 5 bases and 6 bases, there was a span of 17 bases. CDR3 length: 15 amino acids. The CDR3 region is CASSTLAGAGNEQFF. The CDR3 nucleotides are TGTGCCAGCAGTACGCTGGCGGGTGCGGGCAATGAGCAGTTCTTC.

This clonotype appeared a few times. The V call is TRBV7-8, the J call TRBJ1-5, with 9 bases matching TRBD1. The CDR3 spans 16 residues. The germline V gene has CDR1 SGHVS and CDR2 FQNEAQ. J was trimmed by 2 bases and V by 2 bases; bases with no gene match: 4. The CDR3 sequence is CASSLHRGRGNQPQHF. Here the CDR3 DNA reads TGTGCCAGCAGCTTACACAGGGGGCGCGGCAATCAGCCCCAGCATTTT.

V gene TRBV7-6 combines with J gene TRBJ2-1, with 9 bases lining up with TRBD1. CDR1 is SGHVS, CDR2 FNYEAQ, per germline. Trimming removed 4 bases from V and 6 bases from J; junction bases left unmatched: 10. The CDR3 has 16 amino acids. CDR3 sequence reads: CASSSTGTGRLNEQFF. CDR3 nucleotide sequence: TGTGCCAGCAGCTCCACCGGGACAGGGAGGCTCAATGAGCAGTTCTTC.

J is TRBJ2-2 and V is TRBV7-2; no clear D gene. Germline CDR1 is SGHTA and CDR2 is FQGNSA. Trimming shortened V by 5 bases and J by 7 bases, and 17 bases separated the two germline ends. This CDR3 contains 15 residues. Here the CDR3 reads CASSPGLGMVGELFF. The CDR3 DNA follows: TGTGCCAGCAGCCCGGGCCTGGGGATGGTCGGGGAGCTGTTTTTT.